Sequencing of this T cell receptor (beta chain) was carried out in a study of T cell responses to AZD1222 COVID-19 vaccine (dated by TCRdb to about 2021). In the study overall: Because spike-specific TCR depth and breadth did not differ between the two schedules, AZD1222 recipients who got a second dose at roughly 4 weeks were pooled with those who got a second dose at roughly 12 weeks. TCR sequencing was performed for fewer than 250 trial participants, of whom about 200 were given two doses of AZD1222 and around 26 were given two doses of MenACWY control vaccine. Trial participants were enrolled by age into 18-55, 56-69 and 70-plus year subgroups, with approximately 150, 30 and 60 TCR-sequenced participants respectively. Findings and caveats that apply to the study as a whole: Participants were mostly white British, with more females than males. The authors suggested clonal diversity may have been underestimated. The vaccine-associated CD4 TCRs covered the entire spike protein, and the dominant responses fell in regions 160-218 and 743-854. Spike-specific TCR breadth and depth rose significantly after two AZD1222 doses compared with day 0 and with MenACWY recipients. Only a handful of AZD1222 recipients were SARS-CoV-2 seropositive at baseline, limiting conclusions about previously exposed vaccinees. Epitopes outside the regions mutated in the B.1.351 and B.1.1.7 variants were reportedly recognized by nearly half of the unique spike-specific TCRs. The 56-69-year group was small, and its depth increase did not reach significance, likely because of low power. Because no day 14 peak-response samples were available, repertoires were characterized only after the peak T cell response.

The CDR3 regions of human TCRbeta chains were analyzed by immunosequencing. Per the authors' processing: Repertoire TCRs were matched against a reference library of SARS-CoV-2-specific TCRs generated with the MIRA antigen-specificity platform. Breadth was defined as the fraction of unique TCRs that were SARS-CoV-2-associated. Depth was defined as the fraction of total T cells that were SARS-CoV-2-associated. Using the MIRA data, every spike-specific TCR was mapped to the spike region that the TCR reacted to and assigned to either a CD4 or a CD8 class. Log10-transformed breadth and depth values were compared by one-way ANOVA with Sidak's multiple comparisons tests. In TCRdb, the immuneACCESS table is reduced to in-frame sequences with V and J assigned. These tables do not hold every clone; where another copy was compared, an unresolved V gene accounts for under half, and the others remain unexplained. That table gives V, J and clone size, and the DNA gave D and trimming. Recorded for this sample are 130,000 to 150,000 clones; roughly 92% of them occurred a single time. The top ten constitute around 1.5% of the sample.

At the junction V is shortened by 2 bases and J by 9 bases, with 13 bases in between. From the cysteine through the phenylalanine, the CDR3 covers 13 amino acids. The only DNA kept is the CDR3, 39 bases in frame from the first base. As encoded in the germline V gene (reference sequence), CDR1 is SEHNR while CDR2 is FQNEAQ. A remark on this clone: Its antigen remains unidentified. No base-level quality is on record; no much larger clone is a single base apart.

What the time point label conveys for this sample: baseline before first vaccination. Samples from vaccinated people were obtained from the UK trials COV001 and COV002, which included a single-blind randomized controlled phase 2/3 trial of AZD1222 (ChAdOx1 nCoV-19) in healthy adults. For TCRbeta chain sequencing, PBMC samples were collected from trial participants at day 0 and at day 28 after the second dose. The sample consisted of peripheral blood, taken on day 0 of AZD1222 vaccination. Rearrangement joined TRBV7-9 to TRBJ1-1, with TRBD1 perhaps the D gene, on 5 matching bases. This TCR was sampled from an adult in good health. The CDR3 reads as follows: CASSLSGALKAFF. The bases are TGTGCCAGCAGCTTATCCGGGGCCTTGAAAGCTTTCTTT.